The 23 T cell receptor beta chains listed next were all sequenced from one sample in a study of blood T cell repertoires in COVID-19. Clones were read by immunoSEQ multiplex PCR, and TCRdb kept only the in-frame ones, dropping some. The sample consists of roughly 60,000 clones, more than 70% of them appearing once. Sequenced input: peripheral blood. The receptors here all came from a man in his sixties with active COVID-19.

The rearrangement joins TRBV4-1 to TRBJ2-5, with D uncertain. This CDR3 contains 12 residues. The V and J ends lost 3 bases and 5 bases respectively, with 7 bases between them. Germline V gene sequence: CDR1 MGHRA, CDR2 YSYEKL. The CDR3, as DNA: TGCGCCAGCAGCCACCCCAGGGAGACCCAGTACTTC. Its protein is CASSHPRETQYF.

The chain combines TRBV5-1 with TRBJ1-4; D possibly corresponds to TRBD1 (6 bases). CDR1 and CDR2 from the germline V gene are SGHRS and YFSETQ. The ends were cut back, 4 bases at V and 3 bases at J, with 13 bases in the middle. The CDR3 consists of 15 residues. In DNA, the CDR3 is TGCGCCAGCAGCCGATCAGGGGACCCTAATGAAAAACTGTTTTTT. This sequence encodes CASSRSGDPNEKLFF.

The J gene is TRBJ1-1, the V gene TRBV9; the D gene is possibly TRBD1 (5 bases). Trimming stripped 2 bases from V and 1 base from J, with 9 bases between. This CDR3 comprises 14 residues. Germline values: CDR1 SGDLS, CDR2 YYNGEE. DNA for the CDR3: TGTGCCAGCAGCGTTAGGGGTGGGAACACTGAAGCTTTCTTT. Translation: CASSVRGGNTEAFF.

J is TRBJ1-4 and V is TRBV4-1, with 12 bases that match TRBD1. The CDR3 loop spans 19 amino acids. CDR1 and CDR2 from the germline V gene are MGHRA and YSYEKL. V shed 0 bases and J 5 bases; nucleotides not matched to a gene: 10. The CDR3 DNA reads TGCGCCAGCAGCCAAGATTTGCCGGGACAGGGGGCGGTGAATGAAAAACTGTTTTTT. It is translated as CASSQDLPGQGAVNEKLFF.

CDR3 region: CASSQERSGANVLTF. As DNA, the CDR3 is TGTGCCAGCAGCCAAGAGAGGTCTGGGGCCAACGTCCTGACTTTC. The V gene is TRBV4-2, the J gene TRBJ2-6; D ambiguous. V lost 0 bases to trimming and J lost 1 base, with 4 bases between them. CDR1 and CDR2 from the germline V gene are LGHNA and YNFKEQ. The CDR3 runs to 15 residues.

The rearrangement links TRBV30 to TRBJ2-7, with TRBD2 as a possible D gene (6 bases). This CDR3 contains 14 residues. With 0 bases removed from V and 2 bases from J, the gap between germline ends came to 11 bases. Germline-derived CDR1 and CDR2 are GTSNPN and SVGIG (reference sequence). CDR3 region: CAWSVGGGAYEQYF. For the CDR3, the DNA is TGTGCCTGGAGTGTGGGAGGCGGAGCCTACGAGCAGTACTTC.

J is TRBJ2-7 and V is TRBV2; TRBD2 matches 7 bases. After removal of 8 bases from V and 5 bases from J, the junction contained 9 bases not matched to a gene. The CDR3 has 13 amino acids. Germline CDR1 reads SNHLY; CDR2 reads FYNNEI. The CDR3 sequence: CASDRLALDEQYF. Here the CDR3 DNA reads TGTGCCAGCGACAGACTAGCTTTGGACGAGCAGTACTTC. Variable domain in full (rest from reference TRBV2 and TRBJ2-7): EPEVTQTPSHQVTQMGQEVILRCVPISNHLYFYWYRQILGQKVEFLVSFYNNEISEKSEIFDDQFSVERPDGSNFTLKIRSTKLEDSAMYFCASDRLALDEQYFGPGTRLTVT.

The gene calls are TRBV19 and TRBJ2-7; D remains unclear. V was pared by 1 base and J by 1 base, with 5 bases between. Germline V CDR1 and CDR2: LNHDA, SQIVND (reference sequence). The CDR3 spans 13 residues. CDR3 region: CASSIAESYEQYF. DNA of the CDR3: TGTGCCAGTAGTATAGCAGAATCCTACGAGCAGTACTTC.

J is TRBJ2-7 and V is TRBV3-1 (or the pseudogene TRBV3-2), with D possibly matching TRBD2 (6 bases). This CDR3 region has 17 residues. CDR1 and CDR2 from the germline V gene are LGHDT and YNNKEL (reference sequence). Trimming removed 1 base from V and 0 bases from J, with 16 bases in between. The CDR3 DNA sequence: TGTGCCAGCAGCCAAGTAAGGGCGAGCGGGTTCTCCTACGAGCAGTACTTC. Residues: CASSQVRASGFSYEQYF.

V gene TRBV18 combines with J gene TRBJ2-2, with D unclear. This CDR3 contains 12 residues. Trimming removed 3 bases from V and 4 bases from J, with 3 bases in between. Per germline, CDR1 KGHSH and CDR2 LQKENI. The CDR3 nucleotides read TGTGCCAGCTCACCGGCCACCGGGGAGCTGTTTTTT. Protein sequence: CASSPATGELFF.

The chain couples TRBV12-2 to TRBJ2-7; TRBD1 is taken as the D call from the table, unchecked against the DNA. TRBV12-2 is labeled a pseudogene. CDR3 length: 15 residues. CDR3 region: CASRPSQVARYEQYF. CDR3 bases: TGTGCAAGTCGCCCATCACAGGTAGCACGCTACGAGCAGTACTTC.

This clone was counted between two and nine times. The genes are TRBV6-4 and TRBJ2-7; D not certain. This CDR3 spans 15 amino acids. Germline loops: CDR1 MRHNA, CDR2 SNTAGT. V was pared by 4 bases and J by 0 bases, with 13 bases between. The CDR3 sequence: CASSAEAIGSYEQYF. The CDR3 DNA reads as TGTGCCAGCAGTGCTGAGGCAATCGGCTCCTACGAGCAGTACTTC.

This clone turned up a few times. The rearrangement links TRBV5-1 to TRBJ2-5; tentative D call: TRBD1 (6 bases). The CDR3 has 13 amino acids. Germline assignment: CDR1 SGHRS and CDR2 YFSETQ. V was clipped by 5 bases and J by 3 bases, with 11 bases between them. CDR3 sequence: CASRGGVEETQYF. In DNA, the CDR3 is TGCGCCAGCAGAGGGGGAGTGGAAGAGACCCAGTACTTC.

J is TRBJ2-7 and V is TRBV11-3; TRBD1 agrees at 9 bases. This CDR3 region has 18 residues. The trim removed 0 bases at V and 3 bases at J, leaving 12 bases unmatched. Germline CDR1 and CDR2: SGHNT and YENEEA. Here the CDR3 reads CASSLEPPAGQGIYEQYF. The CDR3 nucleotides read TGTGCCAGCAGCTTAGAACCACCCGCGGGACAGGGTATCTACGAGCAGTACTTC.

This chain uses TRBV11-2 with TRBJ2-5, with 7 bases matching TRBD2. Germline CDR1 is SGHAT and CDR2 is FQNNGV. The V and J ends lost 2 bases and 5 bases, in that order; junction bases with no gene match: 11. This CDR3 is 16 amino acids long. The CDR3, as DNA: TGTGCCAGCAGCTTACTGACGGCGGGAGCTGAGGAGACCCAGTACTTC. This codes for CASSLLTAGAEETQYF.

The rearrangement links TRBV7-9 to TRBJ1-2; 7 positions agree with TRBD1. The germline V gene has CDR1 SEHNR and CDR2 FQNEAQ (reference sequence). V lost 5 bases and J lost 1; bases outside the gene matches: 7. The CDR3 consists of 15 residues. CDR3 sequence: CASSRSGTVNYGYTF. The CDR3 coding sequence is TGTGCCAGCAGCCGTTCCGGGACAGTTAACTATGGCTACACCTTC.

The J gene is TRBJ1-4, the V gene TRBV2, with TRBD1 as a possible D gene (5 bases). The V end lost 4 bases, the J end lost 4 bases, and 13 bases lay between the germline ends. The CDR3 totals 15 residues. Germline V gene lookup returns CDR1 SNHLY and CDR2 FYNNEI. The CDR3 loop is CASSAEGHGNEKLFF. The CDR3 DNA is TGTGCCAGCAGTGCGGAGGGGCATGGTAATGAAAAACTGTTTTTT.

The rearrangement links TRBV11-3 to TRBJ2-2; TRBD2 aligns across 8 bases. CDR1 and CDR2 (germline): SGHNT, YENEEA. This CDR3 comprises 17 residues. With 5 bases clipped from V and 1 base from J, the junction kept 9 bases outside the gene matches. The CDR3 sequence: CASSVVTSVLNTGELFF. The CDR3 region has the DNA TGTGCCAGCAGCGTGGTGACTAGCGTCCTGAACACCGGGGAGCTGTTTTTT.

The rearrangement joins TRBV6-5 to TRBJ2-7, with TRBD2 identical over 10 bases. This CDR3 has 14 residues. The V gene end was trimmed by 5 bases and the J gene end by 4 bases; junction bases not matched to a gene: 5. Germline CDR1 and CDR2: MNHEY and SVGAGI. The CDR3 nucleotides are TGTGCCAGCAGTCCAGCGGGAGGGCTATACGAGCAGTACTTC. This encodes CASSPAGGLYEQYF.

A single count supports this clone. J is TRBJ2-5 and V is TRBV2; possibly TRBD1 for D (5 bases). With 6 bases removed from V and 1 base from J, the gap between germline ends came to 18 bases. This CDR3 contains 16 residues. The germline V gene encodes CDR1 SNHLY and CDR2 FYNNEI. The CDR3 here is CASRANKVRGQETQYF. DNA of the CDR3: TGTGCCAGCAGAGCGAATAAAGTTAGGGGCCAAGAGACCCAGTACTTC.

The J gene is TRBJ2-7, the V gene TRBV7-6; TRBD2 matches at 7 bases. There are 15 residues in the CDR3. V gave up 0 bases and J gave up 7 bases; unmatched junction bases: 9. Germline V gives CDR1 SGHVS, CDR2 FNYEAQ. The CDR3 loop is CASSLAAGAMGEQYF. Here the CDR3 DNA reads TGTGCCAGCAGCTTAGCGGCGGGAGCGATGGGGGAGCAGTACTTC. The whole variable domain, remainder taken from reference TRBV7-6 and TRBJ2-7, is GAGVSQSPRYKVTKRGQDVALRCDPISGHVSLYWYRQALGQGPEFLTYFNYEAQQDKSGLPNDRFSAERPEGSISTLTIQRTEQRDSAMYRCASSLAAGAMGEQYFGPGTRLTVT.

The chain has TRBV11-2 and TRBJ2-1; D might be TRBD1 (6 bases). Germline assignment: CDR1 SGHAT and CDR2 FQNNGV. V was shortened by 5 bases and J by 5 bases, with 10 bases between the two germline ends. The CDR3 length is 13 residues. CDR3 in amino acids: CASSPGQNNEQFF. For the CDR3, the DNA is TGTGCCAGCAGCCCAGGACAGAACAATGAGCAGTTCTTC.

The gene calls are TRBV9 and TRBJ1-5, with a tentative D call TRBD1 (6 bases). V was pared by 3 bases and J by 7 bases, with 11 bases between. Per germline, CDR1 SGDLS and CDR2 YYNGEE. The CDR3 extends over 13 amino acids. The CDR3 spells CASSGGQGQPQHF. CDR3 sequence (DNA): TGTGCCAGCAGCGGGGGGCAGGGGCAGCCCCAGCATTTT.